The clone carrying this T cell receptor (beta chain) has a count of ten or more. MiXCR was run by TCRdb on the reads, yielding one entry per CDR3 protein. This table holds about 250,000 distinct CDR3 sequences, 25% to 30% found once. This sample was included in a study of kidney transplant recipient with SARS-CoV-2 infection. J was trimmed by 2 bases and V by 0 bases; bases with no gene match: 11. The CDR3 sequence is 17 residues long. CDR1 is DFQATT and CDR2 is SNEGSKA in the germline V gene (reference sequence). The receptor was derived from a male patient aged 30 to 39 who had COVID-19 and was a kidney transplant recipient. Some of the T cells might come from the graft donor. Material: a blood sample, obtained at baseline and on roughly day 110 from a kidney transplant recipient. The chain recombines TRBV20-1 with TRBJ2-7, with 9 bases matching TRBD2. This chain's CDR3 is CSARDQRREGLTYEQYF. CDR3 DNA sequence: TGCAGTGCTAGAGATCAGAGGCGGGAGGGACTCACCTACGAGCAGTACTTC.